The rows below give T cell receptor beta chains drawn from one sample of a study of blood T cell repertoires in COVID-19. Produced via immunoSEQ multiplex PCR; TCRdb's table is partial and in-frame only. The sample records 150,000 or so clones, about three quarters being singletons. What was sequenced was peripheral blood. Receptors were obtained from a woman in her fifties or sixties with active or convalescent COVID-19. Both conserved end residues are part of each CDR3. A D gene is named only where the DNA matches it firmly. Not every row has a clone size; where given, it reads once, few, many or a size class.

j_call	v_call	d_call	clone_size	cdr3_nt	cdr3_aa
TRBJ1-1	TRBV19	-	-	TGTGCCAGTAGTATTAAGAACATGAACACTGAAGCTTTCTTT	CASSIKNMNTEAFF
TRBJ1-1	TRBV5-1	TRBD1	few	TGCGCCAGCAGCTTGACGGGTCGTCAGGGGGATTCCACTGAAGCTTTCTTT	CASSLTGRQGDSTEAFF
TRBJ2-2	TRBV15	TRBD1	medium-sized	TGTGCCACCAGTACGTCAGGGGGTGGTGCCGGGGAGCTGTTTTTT	CATSTSGGGAGELFF
TRBJ1-2	TRBV14	TRBD1	-	TGTGCCAGCAGCCAGGGACAGCTCTATGGCTACACCTTC	CASSQGQLYGYTF
TRBJ2-2	TRBV7-9	TRBD2	-	TGTGCCAGCAACCCGGAAGGCGGGAGGCAGGGCGGGGAGCTGTTTTTT	CASNPEGGRQGGELFF
TRBJ1-1	TRBV6-2/TRBV6-3	TRBD1	-	TGTGCCAGCAGTCTCGGGACAGCTAGTGAAGCTTTCTTT	CASSLGTASEAFF
TRBJ1-1	TRBV19	TRBD1	-	TGTGCCAGTAGTATAGATGGACAGGGGGACACTGAAGCTTTCTTT	CASSIDGQGDTEAFF
TRBJ1-4	TRBV30	-	-	TGTGCCTGGGCAGGGGTCCTTAATGAAAAACTGTTTTTT	CAWAGVLNEKLFF
TRBJ1-2	TRBV7-2	TRBD1	-	TGTGCCAGCAGCGTAAGGACAGGGACGCATGGCTACACCTTC	CASSVRTGTHGYTF
TRBJ1-2	TRBV30	-	-	TGTGCCTGGAGTAAGACGGCGGTCACTGGCTACACCTTC	CAWSKTAVTGYTF
TRBJ1-1	TRBV19	-	-	TGTGCCAGTAGCCCGGGGAGGAACACTGAAGCTTTCTTT	CASSPGRNTEAFF
TRBJ1-1	TRBV7-2	TRBD1	-	TGTGCCAGCAGCCCCACCGGGACAGGGAACACTGAAGCTTTCTTT	CASSPTGTGNTEAFF
TRBJ1-6	TRBV7-2	-	-	TGTGCCAGCAGCTTAAAGACAGGAAAGATAGTTAATTCACCCCTCCACTTT	CASSLKTGKIVNSPLHF
TRBJ1-2	TRBV7-3	-	-	TGTGCCAGCAGCTCTCAGGGGAACTATGGCTACACCTTC	CASSSQGNYGYTF
TRBJ2-6	TRBV5-8	TRBD2	-	TGTGCCAGCAGCTTGACTAGCGGGACTGGGGCCAACGTCCTGACTTTC	CASSLTSGTGANVLTF
TRBJ1-2	TRBV2	TRBD1	once	TGTGCCAGCAGTGCACCCCCGGACAGGGGTGGTGGCTACACCTTC	CASSAPPDRGGGYTF
TRBJ1-3	TRBV28	-	-	TGTGCCAGCAGTTTTGCAGGGGTAGGTGCTGGAAACACCATATATTTT	CASSFAGVGAGNTIYF
TRBJ1-2	TRBV7-8	-	-	TGTGCCAGCAGCTTAGACAGGGTAGAGGGCTACACCTTC	CASSLDRVEGYTF
TRBJ1-2	TRBV29-1	TRBD1	-	TGCAGCGTTGAACTACAGGGGGAAGGCTACACCTTC	CSVELQGEGYTF
TRBJ2-1	TRBV18	TRBD2	few	TGTGCCAGCTCACCTAAAAGCGGGGGGGAATACAATGAGCAGTTCTTC	CASSPKSGGEYNEQFF
TRBJ1-5	TRBV7-2	-	-	TGTGCCAGCAGCTTAGCCCCTTCCCGCGGAAACCATCAGCCCCAGCATTTT	CASSLAPSRGNHQPQHF
TRBJ2-7	TRBV27	-	-	TGTGCCAGCAGTCCCCGGAGGCAGCCCTACGAGCAGTACTTC	CASSPRRQPYEQYF
TRBJ2-5	TRBV7-8	-	-	TGTGCCAGCAGCCCACTCCGAGGGAAAGAGACCCAGTACTTC	CASSPLRGKETQYF
TRBJ2-1	TRBV25-1	TRBD2	many	TGTGCCAGCAGTGAATCCCGGGAGGGCTACAATGAGCAGTTCTTC	CASSESREGYNEQFF
TRBJ1-1	TRBV6-5	-	-	TGTGCCAGCAGTAAGGGCCCCCTTGGACATGAAGCTTTCTTT	CASSKGPLGHEAFF
TRBJ1-5	TRBV30	-	few	TGTGCCTGGAGTGCAGGGGGCAATCAGCCCCAGCATTTT	CAWSAGGNQPQHF
TRBJ1-6	TRBV30	-	-	TGTGCCTGGAGTGTGTCTCTCTCACCCCTCCACTTT	CAWSVSLSPLHF
TRBJ2-1	TRBV6-5	TRBD2	once	TGTGCCAGCAGTTATGGTGGGGGGGGGAACAATGAGCAGTTCTTC	CASSYGGGGNNEQFF
TRBJ1-2	TRBV5-5	-	-	TGTGCCAGCAGCTTGGGATGGGCAGAACTCAACCGGGGGTATGGCTACACCTTC	CASSLGWAELNRGYGYTF
TRBJ1-1	TRBV20-1	-	-	TGCAGTGCTGCCGGCAGGGGCGAAGCTTTCTTT	CSAAGRGEAFF
TRBJ1-1	TRBV4-2	-	-	TGTGCCAGCAGCCAAGGAGACGGACAAAACACTGAAGCTTTCTTT	CASSQGDGQNTEAFF
TRBJ1-1	TRBV27	TRBD1	-	TGTGCCAGCAGCTCGGGACAGACGAACACTGAAGCTTTCTTT	CASSSGQTNTEAFF
TRBJ2-5	TRBV5-1	-	-	TGCGCCAGCGCCACTAGCTATACGCCCCAAGAGACCCAGTACTTC	CASATSYTPQETQYF
TRBJ1-5	TRBV18	TRBD1	many	TGTGCCAGCTCACCACCTGACAGGGGGCAGCCCCAGCATTTT	CASSPPDRGQPQHF
TRBJ2-3	TRBV7-3	TRBD2	-	TGTGCCAGCAGCCCGACTAGCGGGGGCCCAGATACGCAGTATTTT	CASSPTSGGPDTQYF
TRBJ1-4	TRBV7-2	-	-	TGTGCCAGCAGCTCAACCCGTCGAGGGGAAAAACTGTTTTTT	CASSSTRRGEKLFF
TRBJ2-3	TRBV9	-	-	TGTGCCAGCAGCGCGACGAGCAGGGGACGGAATACGCAGTATTTT	CASSATSRGRNTQYF
TRBJ1-1	TRBV18	TRBD1	-	TGTGCCAGCTCACCAAGGACAGGGGGCAGGGAAACTGAAGCTTTCTTT	CASSPRTGGRETEAFF
TRBJ2-3	TRBV11-1	TRBD2	-	TGTGCCAGCAGCTTAAGCGGGAGGGCGGAAGATACGCAGTATTTT	CASSLSGRAEDTQYF
TRBJ1-5	TRBV27	TRBD1	-	TGTGCCAGCAGGCCGGGGGACAGGGGGGATCAGCCCCAGCATTTT	CASRPGDRGDQPQHF
TRBJ2-7	TRBV7-9	-	-	TGTGCCAGCACCCGGGGGGCGGTCCCCTACGAGCAGTACTTC	CASTRGAVPYEQYF
TRBJ1-1	TRBV2	TRBD1	-	TGTGCCAGCAGCGGGGACAGCCCCGCTTTCTTT	CASSGDSPAFF
TRBJ2-1	TRBV18	TRBD1	once	TGTGCCAGCTCACCGACAGGGGAGAATGAGCAGTTCTTC	CASSPTGENEQFF
TRBJ1-1	TRBV12-3/TRBV12-4	TRBD1	-	TGTGCCAGCACACGACAGGGGGCAGCTTTCTTT	CASTRQGAAFF
TRBJ1-1	TRBV7-2	TRBD1	-	TGTGCCAGCAGCGTACAGGGGACGACGAACACTGAAGCTTTCTTT	CASSVQGTTNTEAFF
TRBJ1-4	TRBV28	-	-	TGTGCCAGCAGTATGGGGGGGCAAGAAAAACTGTTTTTT	CASSMGGQEKLFF
TRBJ2-1	TRBV7-3	TRBD2	-	TGTGCCAGCAGCTCAAGCGGGACCCCCTACAATGAGCAGTTCTTC	CASSSSGTPYNEQFF
TRBJ2-7	TRBV7-9	-	-	TGTGCCAGCAGCCCGCCGGAGGGGATCTACGAGCAGTACTTC	CASSPPEGIYEQYF
TRBJ1-6	TRBV5-8	-	-	TGTGCCAGCAGCTTGGGTATCGGGAATTCACCCCTCCACTTT	CASSLGIGNSPLHF
TRBJ1-3	TRBV27	TRBD1	-	TGTGCCAGCAGTCCACAGACAGGGGGCGCGACTGGAAACACCATATATTTT	CASSPQTGGATGNTIYF
TRBJ1-1	TRBV3-1/TRBV3-2	-	-	TGTGCCAGCAGTAGACTACATGGAATGAACACTGAAGCTTTCTTT	CASSRLHGMNTEAFF
TRBJ2-1	TRBV21-1	-	-	TGTGCCAGCAGCAAGGGTGGAGGGTGGAATGAGCAGTTCTTC	CASSKGGGWNEQFF
TRBJ2-1	TRBV7-8	-	-	TGTGCCAGCAGCTTAGCGCGGGGGACATGGGACTACAATGAGCAGTTCTTC	CASSLARGTWDYNEQFF
TRBJ2-7	TRBV5-1	-	-	TGCGCCAGCAGCTTGGTCCCCCTAGACGCTCGAGGCGAGCAGTACTTC	CASSLVPLDARGEQYF
TRBJ1-1	TRBV6-5	TRBD1	few	TGTGCCAGCAGACGGGACAGGGGTGAGACTGAAGCTTTCTTT	CASRRDRGETEAFF
TRBJ2-1	TRBV9	-	-	TGTGCCAGCAGCCCCCTCGGTCGCTCCTACAATGAGCAGTTCTTC	CASSPLGRSYNEQFF
TRBJ2-7	TRBV5-1	TRBD2	-	TGCGCCAGCAGCGGGACTAGCGGGATCTCTTACGAGCAGTACTTC	CASSGTSGISYEQYF
TRBJ1-1	TRBV30	-	-	TGTGCCTGGAACCCTTACAGGAACACTGAAGCTTTCTTT	CAWNPYRNTEAFF
TRBJ2-7	TRBV29-1	TRBD1	-	TGCAGCGCTCTTGGGACAGGGAACTACGAGCAGTACTTC	CSALGTGNYEQYF